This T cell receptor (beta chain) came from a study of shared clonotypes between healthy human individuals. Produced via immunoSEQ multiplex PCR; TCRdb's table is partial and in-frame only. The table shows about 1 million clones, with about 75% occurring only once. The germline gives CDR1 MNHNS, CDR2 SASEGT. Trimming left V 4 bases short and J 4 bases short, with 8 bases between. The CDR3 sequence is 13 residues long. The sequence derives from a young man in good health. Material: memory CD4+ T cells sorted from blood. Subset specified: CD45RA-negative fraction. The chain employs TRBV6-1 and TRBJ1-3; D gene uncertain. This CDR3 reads CASSGSRGNTIYF. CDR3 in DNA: TGTGCCAGCAGTGGGTCCCGAGGAAACACCATATATTTT.